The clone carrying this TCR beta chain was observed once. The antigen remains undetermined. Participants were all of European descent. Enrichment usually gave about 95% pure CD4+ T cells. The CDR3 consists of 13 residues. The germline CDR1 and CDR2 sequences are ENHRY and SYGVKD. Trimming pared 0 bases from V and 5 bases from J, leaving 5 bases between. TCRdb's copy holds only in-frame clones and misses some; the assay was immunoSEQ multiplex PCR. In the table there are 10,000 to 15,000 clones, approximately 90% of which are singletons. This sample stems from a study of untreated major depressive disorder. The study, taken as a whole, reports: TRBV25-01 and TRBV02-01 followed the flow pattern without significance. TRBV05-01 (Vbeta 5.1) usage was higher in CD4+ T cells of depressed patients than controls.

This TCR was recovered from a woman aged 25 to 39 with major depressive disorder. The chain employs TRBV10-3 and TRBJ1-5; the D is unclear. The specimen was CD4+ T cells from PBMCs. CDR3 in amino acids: CAISESKDQPQHF. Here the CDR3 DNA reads TGTGCCATCAGTGAGTCGAAAGATCAGCCCCAGCATTTT.